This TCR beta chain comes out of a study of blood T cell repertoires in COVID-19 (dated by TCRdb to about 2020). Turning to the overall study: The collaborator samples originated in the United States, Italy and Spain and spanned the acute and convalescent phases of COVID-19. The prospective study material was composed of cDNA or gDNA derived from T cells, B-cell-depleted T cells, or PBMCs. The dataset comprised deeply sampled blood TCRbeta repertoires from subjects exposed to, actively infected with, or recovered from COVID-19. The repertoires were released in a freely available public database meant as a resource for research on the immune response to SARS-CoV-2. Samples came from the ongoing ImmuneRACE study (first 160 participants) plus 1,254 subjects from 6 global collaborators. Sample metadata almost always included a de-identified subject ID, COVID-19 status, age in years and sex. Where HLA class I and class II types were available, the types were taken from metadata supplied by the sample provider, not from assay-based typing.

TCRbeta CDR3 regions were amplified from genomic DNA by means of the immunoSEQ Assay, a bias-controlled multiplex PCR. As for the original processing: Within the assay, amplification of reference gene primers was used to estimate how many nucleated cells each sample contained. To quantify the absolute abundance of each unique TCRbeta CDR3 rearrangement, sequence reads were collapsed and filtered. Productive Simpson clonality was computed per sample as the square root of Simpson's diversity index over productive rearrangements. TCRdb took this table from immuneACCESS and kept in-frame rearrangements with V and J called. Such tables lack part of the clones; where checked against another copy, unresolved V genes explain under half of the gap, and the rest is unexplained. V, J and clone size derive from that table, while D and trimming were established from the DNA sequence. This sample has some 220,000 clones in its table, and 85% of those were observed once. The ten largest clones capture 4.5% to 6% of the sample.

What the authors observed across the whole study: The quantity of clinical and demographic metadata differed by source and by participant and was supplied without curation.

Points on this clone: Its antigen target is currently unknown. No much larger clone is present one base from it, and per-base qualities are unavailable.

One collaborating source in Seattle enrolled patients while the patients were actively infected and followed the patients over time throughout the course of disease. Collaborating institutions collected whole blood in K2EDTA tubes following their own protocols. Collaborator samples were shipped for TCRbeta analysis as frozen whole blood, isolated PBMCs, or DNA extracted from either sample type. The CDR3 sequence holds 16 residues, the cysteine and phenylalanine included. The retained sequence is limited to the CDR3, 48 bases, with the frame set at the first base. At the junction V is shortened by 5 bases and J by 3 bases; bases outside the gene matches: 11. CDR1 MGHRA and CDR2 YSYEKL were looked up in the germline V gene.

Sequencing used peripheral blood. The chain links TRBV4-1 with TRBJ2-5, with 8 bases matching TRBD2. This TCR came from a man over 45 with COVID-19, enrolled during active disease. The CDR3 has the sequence CASSDQTGTREETQYF. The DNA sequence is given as TGCGCCAGCAGCGATCAAACCGGGACTAGAGAAGAGACCCAGTACTTC.